The clone carrying this TCR beta chain was detected once. This entry is derived from a study of PD-1 blockade in classical Hodgkin lymphoma. Clones were read by immunoSEQ multiplex PCR, and TCRdb kept only the in-frame ones, dropping some. Here the sample spans about 94,000 clones, 85% to 90% being singletons. Exposure to brentuximab vedotin varied, and each patient had relapsed following autologous stem cell transplantation. Germline assignment: CDR1 SGHAT and CDR2 FQDESV (reference sequence). The CDR3 contains 15 residues. Losses at the gene ends were 6 bases for V and 3 bases for J; bases not matched to a gene: 5.

The sequences come from peripheral blood mononuclear cells (PBMCs), collected before the second cycle of nivolumab. This chain connects TRBV11-1 to TRBJ1-6, with TRBD1 matching 7 bases. This TCR derives from a human donor with classical Hodgkin lymphoma. CDR3 sequence reads: CASRKGGSYNSPLHF. As DNA, the CDR3 is TGTGCCAGCAGAAAAGGGGGCAGCTATAATTCACCCCTCCACTTT. Drawing the rest from reference TRBV11-1 and TRBJ1-6, the complete variable domain is EAEVAQSPRYKITEKSQAVAFWCDPISGHATLYWYRQILGQGPELLVQFQDESVVDDSQLPKDRFSAERLKGVDSTLKIQPAELGDSAMYLCASRKGGSYNSPLHFGNGTRLTVT.